These 28 T cell receptor beta chains were all obtained from the same sample, sequenced in a study of shared clonotypes between healthy human individuals. Sequencing was performed with immunoSEQ multiplex PCR; in TCRdb, only in-frame clones are kept and a portion is missing. The sample lists 2 million to 2.5 million clones, around 95% occurring once. Sequenced sample: naive CD4+ T cells sorted from blood. Subset here: CD45RA+ positively selected. The receptors here all came from a man aged 18 to 35 in good health.

The chain uses TRBV29-1 and TRBJ1-4; 7 bases align to TRBD1. Germline V gene sequence: CDR1 SQVTM, CDR2 ANQGSEA. Unmatched junction bases numbered 6, after V lost 8 bases and J lost 0 bases. The CDR3 has 14 amino acids. CDR3 nucleotides: TGCAGCACCCGGGACAGCACAACTAATGAAAAACTGTTTTTT. Its protein is CSTRDSTTNEKLFF. Complete variable domain (other parts from reference TRBV29-1 and TRBJ1-4): SAVISQKPSRDICQRGTSLTIQCQVDSQVTMMFWYRQQPGQSLTLIATANQGSEATYESGFVIDKFPISRPNLTFSTLTVSNMSPEDSSIYLCSTRDSTTNEKLFFGSGTQLSVL.

This clone was counted once. The chain uses TRBV27 and TRBJ1-2; D is undetermined. CDR1 is MNHEY and CDR2 is SMNVEV in the germline V gene (reference sequence). This CDR3 contains 11 residues. V was shortened by 10 bases and J by 5 bases, with 11 bases between the two germline ends. CDR3 in DNA: TGTGCCACCTTACTTTTTTATGGCTACACCTTC. Translated: CATLLFYGYTF.

This sequence joins TRBV13 and TRBJ2-7, with unresolved D. Trimming removed 5 bases at V and 0 bases at J, with 11 bases between. The CDR3 is 14 residues long. The germline CDR1 and CDR2 sequences are PRHDT and FYEKMQ (reference sequence). CDR3 DNA sequence: TGTGCCAGCAGCCCCCCTTTGAGCTCCTACGAGCAGTACTTC. Its protein product is CASSPPLSSYEQYF.

With regard to this clone: The sample holds other DNA sequences that translate to the same CDR3. V usage is TRBV10-3 and J usage is TRBJ2-6; D perhaps matches TRBD2 (6 bases). Trimming cost V 4 bases and J 2 bases, with 6 bases left between them. The CDR3 has 14 residues. CDR1 is ENHRY and CDR2 is SYGVKD in the germline V gene. CDR3 residues: CAISGGAGANVLTF. CDR3 nucleotide sequence: TGTGCCATCAGTGGGGGGGCTGGGGCCAACGTCCTGACTTTC.

The CDR3 reads CASSVGAGFGEKLFF. As DNA, the CDR3 is TGTGCCAGTAGTGTGGGGGCGGGGTTCGGTGAAAAACTGTTTTTT. The chain employs TRBV19 and TRBJ1-4, with D possibly matching TRBD1 (6 bases). The CDR3 loop spans 15 amino acids. Between the trimmed V and J ends, which lost 5 bases and 7 bases, there was a span of 17 bases. Germline V gene lookup returns CDR1 LNHDA and CDR2 SQIVND (reference sequence).

The chain is built from TRBV6-5 and TRBJ2-7; D could derive from TRBD1 or TRBD2 (6 bases each). The germline gives CDR1 MNHEY, CDR2 SVGAGI. Trimming cost V 2 bases and J 5 bases, with 10 bases left between them. This CDR3 is built from 13 residues. The CDR3: CASSYGGQDEQYF. The CDR3 DNA follows: TGTGCCAGCAGTTACGGGGGGCAGGACGAGCAGTACTTC.

Details on this clone: Other DNA sequences from this sample encode an identical CDR3 as well. The chain combines TRBV5-1 with TRBJ2-5, with a tentative D call TRBD2 (7 bases). The CDR3 loop spans 13 amino acids. Trimming shortened V by 2 bases and J by 5 bases, and 10 bases separated the two germline ends. CDR1 is SGHRS and CDR2 is YFSETQ in the germline V gene. This CDR3 is CASSFGGAETQYF. DNA of the CDR3: TGCGCCAGCAGCTTTGGGGGGGCGGAGACCCAGTACTTC.

As to this clone: The sample contains more than one DNA sequence encoding this CDR3. The rearrangement uses TRBV5-1 and TRBJ1-3; no firm D call. Germline CDR1 reads SGHRS; CDR2 reads YFSETQ. The CDR3 consists of 14 residues. V dropped 3 bases and J dropped 0 bases, with 7 bases sitting between them. For the CDR3, the DNA is TGCGCCAGCAGCTCTGGGAGCTCTGGAAACACCATATATTTT. It translates to CASSSGSSGNTIYF. Full variable domain (rest looked up from reference TRBV5-1 and TRBJ1-3): KAGVTQTPRYLIKTRGQQVTLSCSPISGHRSVSWYQQTPGQGLQFLFEYFSETQRNKGNFPGRFSGRQFSNSRSEMNVSTLELGDSALYLCASSSGSSGNTIYFGEGSWLTVV.

The chain links TRBV7-2 to TRBJ2-2; D may be TRBD2 (6 bases). CDR3 length: 16 residues. Germline V gene data show CDR1 as SGHTA and CDR2 as FQGNSA. The ends were cut back, 6 bases at V and 1 base at J, with 15 bases in the middle. The CDR3 reads CASRKGLARNTGELFF. CDR3 DNA sequence: TGTGCCAGCAGAAAGGGCCTAGCGAGGAACACCGGGGAGCTGTTTTTT.

The chain joins TRBV30 to TRBJ1-2, with 10 bases identical to TRBD1. This CDR3 contains 16 residues. The V segment lost 1 base and the J segment 3 bases; nucleotides outside the gene matches: 8. Germline V gene data show CDR1 as GTSNPN and CDR2 as SVGIG (reference sequence). For the CDR3, the DNA is TGTGCCTGGAGTGCAGGGACAGGGGAGGATGACTATGGCTACACCTTC. Translated, it gives CAWSAGTGEDDYGYTF. Complete variable domain (other parts from reference TRBV30 and TRBJ1-2): SQTIHQWPATLVQPVGSPLSLECTVEGTSNPNLYWYRQAAGRGLQLLFYSVGIGQISSEVPQNLSASRPQDRQFILSSKKLLLSDSGFYLCAWSAGTGEDDYGYTFGSGTRLTVV.

V and J are TRBV10-2 and TRBJ1-6; no clear D. Trimming removed 11 bases from V and 5 bases from J, with 13 bases in between. CDR1 WSHSY and CDR2 SAAADI come from the germline V gene. The CDR3 is made up of 13 amino acids. In DNA form, the CDR3 reads TGCGCCGCAGCCCCCGGCGATAATTCACCCCTCCACTTT. It translates to CAAAPGDNSPLHF.

The V call is TRBV6-5, the J call TRBJ1-5; 7 nucleotides match TRBD1. Germline CDR1 reads MNHEY; CDR2 reads SVGAGI. The CDR3 runs to 13 residues. V shed 5 bases and J 7 bases; nucleotides not matched to a gene: 5. In nucleotides, the CDR3 is TGTGCCAGCAGTAACAGGGGCGGCCAGCCCCAGCATTTT. This translates into CASSNRGGQPQHF.

The chain recombines TRBV5-5 with TRBJ2-7; a weak D match, TRBD2 (5 bases). Trimming pared 7 bases from V and 2 bases from J, leaving 25 bases between. Germline V gene sequence: CDR1 SGHKS, CDR2 YYEKEE (reference sequence). The length of the CDR3 is 17 residues. Written as DNA, the CDR3 is TGTGCCAGCCGGAGCCCAGCGGCAGGCATAATAGCCTACGAGCAGTACTTC. This translates into CASRSPAAGIIAYEQYF. The full variable domain, with the rest looked up from reference TRBV5-5 and TRBJ2-7, is DAGVTQSPTHLIKTRGQQVTLRCSPISGHKSVSWYQQVLGQGPQFIFQYYEKEERGRGNFPDRFSARQFPNYSSELNVNALLLGDSALYLCASRSPAAGIIAYEQYFGPGTRLTVT.

This clone has a single count. This chain uses TRBV10-2 with TRBJ1-4, with TRBD1 matching over 7 bases. V trimming: 7 bases; J trimming: 4 bases; junction bases outside the gene matches: 3. The germline CDR1 and CDR2 sequences are WSHSY and SAAADI. This CDR3 is 13 amino acids long. The DNA for the CDR3 is TGCGCCAGCAAGGACAGGCTTAATGAAAAACTGTTTTTT. Translating gives CASKDRLNEKLFF.

As to this clone: The identical CDR3 is also encoded by other nucleotide sequences in the sample. The V call is TRBV4-3, the J call TRBJ2-5; D might be TRBD2 (5 bases). The CDR3 consists of 15 residues. The V end was cut by 0 bases, the J end by 3 bases, with 11 bases between. Germline CDR1 LGHNA, CDR2 YSLEER. CDR3 bases: TGCGCCAGCAGCCAAGACGGGCTAGCCGAAGAGACCCAGTACTTC. It codes for CASSQDGLAEETQYF.

The rearrangement uses TRBV27 and TRBJ2-7, with 10 bases that match TRBD1. Germline CDR1 is MNHEY and CDR2 is SMNVEV (reference sequence). The junction had 2 bases not matched to a gene; V was cut back by 4 bases and J by 5 bases. The length of the CDR3 is 13 residues. The CDR3 bases are TGTGCCAGCAGTTGGGACAGGGGACACGAGCAGTACTTC. Protein sequence: CASSWDRGHEQYF.

The rearrangement joins TRBV7-3 to TRBJ2-2; D ambiguous. This CDR3 comprises 14 residues. Deletions cut 4 bases from V and 4 bases from J, with 10 bases between. CDR1 SGHTA and CDR2 FQGTGA come from the germline V gene. The DNA for the CDR3 is TGTGCCAGCAGCTCTGACTTTTTCACCGGGGAGCTGTTTTTT. This sequence encodes CASSSDFFTGELFF.

V is TRBV7-2 and J is TRBJ2-5, with 9 bases lining up with TRBD2. There are 15 residues in the CDR3. With 2 bases clipped from V and 2 bases from J, the junction kept 3 bases outside the gene matches. CDR1 SGHTA and CDR2 FQGNSA come from the germline V gene. In nucleotides, the CDR3 is TGTGCCAGCAGCTTAAGTCTAGCGGGACAAGAGACCCAGTACTTC. Protein product: CASSLSLAGQETQYF.

This chain connects TRBV4-1 to TRBJ1-6; D is ambiguous. V dropped 3 bases and J dropped 10 bases, with 10 bases sitting between them. Germline CDR1 reads MGHRA; CDR2 reads YSYEKL. CDR3 length: 13 residues. DNA of the CDR3: TGCGCCAGCAGCCACCCGACCGCCTCACCCCTCCACTTT. This encodes CASSHPTASPLHF.

The V call is TRBV15, the J call TRBJ1-4; TRBD1 might be the D (5 bases). Trimming pared 0 bases from V and 10 bases from J, leaving 15 bases between. The CDR3 covers 15 residues. Germline V gives CDR1 LNHNV, CDR2 YYDKDF (reference sequence). In nucleotides, the CDR3 is TGTGCCACCAGCAGAGAACGTGGGGGAGGTGGAAAACTGTTTTTT. It yields the protein CATSRERGGGGKLFF.

With respect to this clone: This same CDR3 is encoded by further DNA sequences in the sample. The chain joins TRBV5-1 to TRBJ1-1, with 7 nucleotides matching TRBD1. This CDR3 is built from 13 residues. CDR1 SGHRS and CDR2 YFSETQ come from the germline V gene. V dropped 3 bases and J dropped 2; count of bases not matched to a gene: 1. CDR3 loop: CASSWDSNTEAFF. The CDR3 nucleotides are TGCGCCAGCAGCTGGGACAGTAACACTGAAGCTTTCTTT.

V gene TRBV6-5 combines with J gene TRBJ2-2, with 10 bases fitting TRBD1. Germline values: CDR1 MNHEY, CDR2 SVGAGI. The junction had 0 bases not matched to a gene; V was cut back by 0 bases and J by 5 bases. The CDR3 is made up of 15 amino acids. In DNA form, the CDR3 reads TGTGCCAGCAGTTACTCGGACAGGGGGACCGGGGAGCTGTTTTTT. Encoded protein: CASSYSDRGTGELFF.

The V gene is TRBV7-9, the J gene TRBJ1-2; 7 nucleotides line up with TRBD1. The germline CDR1 and CDR2 sequences are SEHNR and FQNEAQ (reference sequence). V was pared by 5 bases and J by 0 bases, with 6 bases of the junction left unmatched. The CDR3 is 15 residues long. CDR3 DNA: TGTGCCAGCAGCGACTTCGGGACAGCTAACTATGGCTACACCTTC. It encodes CASSDFGTANYGYTF.

The rearrangement links TRBV7-6 to TRBJ1-2; TRBD1 agrees at 10 bases. J lost 8 bases, V lost 2 bases, and 11 bases had no gene match. Germline-derived CDR1 and CDR2 are SGHVS and FNYEAQ. The CDR3 has 16 residues. The CDR3 is CASSLMGTGVTEGYTF. CDR3 nucleotides: TGTGCCAGCAGCTTAATGGGGACAGGGGTCACGGAAGGCTACACCTTC.

A note on this clone: At one end, the junction sequence differs from germline, possibly due to a read error. Other DNA sequences from this sample encode an identical CDR3 as well. The genes are TRBV9 and TRBJ1-6, with D tentatively TRBD1 (5 bases). This CDR3 is 14 amino acids long. Germline CDR1 is SGDLS and CDR2 is YYNGEE. CDR3 sequence reads: CASSVETGNSPLHF. Written as DNA, the CDR3 is TGTGCCAGTAGCGTAGAAACAGGCAATTCACCCCTCCACTTT.

To note about this clone: Other DNA sequences in this sample translate to the same CDR3. This rearrangement joins TRBV30 to TRBJ1-4; D possibly corresponds to TRBD1 (5 bases). The CDR3 is 14 residues long. Germline assignment: CDR1 GTSNPN and CDR2 SVGIG (reference sequence). V was trimmed by 2 bases and J by 2 bases, leaving 9 bases between them. CDR3 in DNA: TGTGCCTGGAGTTCGAAGGGGACTAATGAAAAACTGTTTTTT. Translation gives CAWSSKGTNEKLFF.

V is TRBV30 and J is TRBJ1-6; D perhaps matches TRBD1 (5 bases). The CDR3 sequence is 15 residues long. The V end lost 3 bases, the J end lost 5 bases, and 14 bases lay between the germline ends. The germline V gene encodes CDR1 GTSNPN and CDR2 SVGIG (reference sequence). The chain's CDR3 is CAWRLRGRDNSPLHF. The CDR3 nucleotides read TGTGCCTGGAGGCTCCGGGGCAGGGATAATTCACCCCTCCACTTT.

V and J are TRBV4-1 and TRBJ1-3; perhaps TRBD1 as D (5 bases). Trimming left V 3 bases short and J 0 bases short, with 12 bases between. Looked up from germline, CDR1 is MGHRA and CDR2 is YSYEKL. This CDR3 has 16 residues. Here the CDR3 reads CASSQEGPSSGNTIYF. The CDR3 coding sequence is TGCGCCAGCAGCCAGGAGGGGCCGAGCTCTGGAAACACCATATATTTT.